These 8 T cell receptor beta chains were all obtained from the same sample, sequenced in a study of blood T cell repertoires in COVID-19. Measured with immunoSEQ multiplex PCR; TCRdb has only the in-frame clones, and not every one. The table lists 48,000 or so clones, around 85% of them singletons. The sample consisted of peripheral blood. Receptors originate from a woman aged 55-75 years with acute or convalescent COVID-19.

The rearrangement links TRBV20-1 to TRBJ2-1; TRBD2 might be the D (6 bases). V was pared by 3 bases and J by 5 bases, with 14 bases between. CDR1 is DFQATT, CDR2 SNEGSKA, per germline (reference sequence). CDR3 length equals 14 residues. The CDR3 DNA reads TGCAGTGCTAGTTTGCGCGGGGTTCACAATGAGCAGTTCTTC. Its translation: CSASLRGVHNEQFF.

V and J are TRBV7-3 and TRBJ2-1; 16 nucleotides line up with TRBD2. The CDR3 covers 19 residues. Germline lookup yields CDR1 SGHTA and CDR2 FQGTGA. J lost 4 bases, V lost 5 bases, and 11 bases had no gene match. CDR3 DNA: TGTGCCAGCAGCGCCCAGGGGGGACTAGCGGGAGGGCCGTACAATGAGCAGTTCTTC. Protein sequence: CASSAQGGLAGGPYNEQFF.

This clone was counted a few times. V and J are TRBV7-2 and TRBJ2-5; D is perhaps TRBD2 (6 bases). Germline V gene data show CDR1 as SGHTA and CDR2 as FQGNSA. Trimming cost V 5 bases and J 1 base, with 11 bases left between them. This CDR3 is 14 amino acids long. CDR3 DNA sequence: TGTGCCAGCAGCCCAGCGGGTAGCCAAGAGACCCAGTACTTC. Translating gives CASSPAGSQETQYF.

This CDR3 reads CASSLRGYGYTF. In DNA, the CDR3 is TGTGCCAGTAGTCTCCGAGGCTATGGCTACACCTTC. The chain is built from TRBV19 and TRBJ1-2; D uncertain. V lost 5 bases and J 4 bases, leaving 8 bases between the germline ends. The germline V gene encodes CDR1 LNHDA and CDR2 SQIVND (reference sequence). CDR3 size: 12 residues.

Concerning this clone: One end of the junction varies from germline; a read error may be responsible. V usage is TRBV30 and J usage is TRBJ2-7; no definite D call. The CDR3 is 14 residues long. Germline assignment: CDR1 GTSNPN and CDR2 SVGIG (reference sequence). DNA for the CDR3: TGTGCCTGGAGAGCCTTAGCTGACTCCTGCGAGCAGTACTTC. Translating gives CAWRALADSCEQYF. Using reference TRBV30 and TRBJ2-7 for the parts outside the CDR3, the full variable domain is SQTIHQWPATLVQPVGSPLSLECTVEGTSNPNLYWYRQAAGRGLQLLFYSVGIGQISSEVPQNLSASRPQDRQFILSSKKLLLSDSGFYLCAWRALADSCEQYFGPGTRLTVT.

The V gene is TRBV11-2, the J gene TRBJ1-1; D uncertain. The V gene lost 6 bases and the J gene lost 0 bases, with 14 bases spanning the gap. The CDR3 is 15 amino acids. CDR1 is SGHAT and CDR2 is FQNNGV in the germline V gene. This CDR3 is CASSSNFVMNTEAFF. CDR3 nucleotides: TGTGCCAGCAGTTCTAACTTCGTTATGAACACTGAAGCTTTCTTT.

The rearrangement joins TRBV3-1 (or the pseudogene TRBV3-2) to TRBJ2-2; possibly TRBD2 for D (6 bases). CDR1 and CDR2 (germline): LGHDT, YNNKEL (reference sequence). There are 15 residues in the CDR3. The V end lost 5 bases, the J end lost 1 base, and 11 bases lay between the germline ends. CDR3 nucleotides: TGTGCCAGCAGCAGGGGACTTGGGAACACCGGGGAGCTGTTTTTT. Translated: CASSRGLGNTGELFF.

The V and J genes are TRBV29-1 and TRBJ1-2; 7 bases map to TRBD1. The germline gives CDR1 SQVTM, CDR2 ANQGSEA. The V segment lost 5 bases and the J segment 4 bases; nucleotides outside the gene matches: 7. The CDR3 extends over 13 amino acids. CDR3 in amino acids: CSVYGQESYGYTF. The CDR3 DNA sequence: TGCAGCGTTTACGGACAGGAAAGCTATGGCTACACCTTC.